One and the same sample provided the 19 T cell receptor beta chains below, sequenced in a study of blood T cell repertoires in COVID-19. The method was immunoSEQ multiplex PCR; TCRdb's version includes in-frame clones alone and lacks a portion of them. The data contain fewer than 250,000 clones, 87% of them singletons. Sequencing used PBMCs or T cells enriched from blood (not recorded which). Every receptor here comes from a woman between 25 and 40 years old with acute COVID-19.

A word on this clone: The sample has other DNA sequences that encode this CDR3 too. This chain connects TRBV5-8 to TRBJ1-5; TRBD1 is a possible D gene (5 bases). The V end was cut by 4 bases, the J end by 4 bases, with 9 bases between. Germline CDR1 reads SGHTS; CDR2 reads YDEGEE. The CDR3 loop spans 13 amino acids. The CDR3 region is CASSPDRNQPQHF. The CDR3 DNA follows: TGTGCCAGCAGCCCCGACAGAAATCAGCCCCAGCATTTT.

This sequence joins TRBV5-1 and TRBJ2-5; the D is unclear. Trimming stripped 1 base from V and 3 bases from J, with 10 bases between. Germline assignment: CDR1 SGHRS and CDR2 YFSETQ. The CDR3 extends over 14 amino acids. The CDR3 here is CASSLWAPEETQYF. In nucleotides, the CDR3 is TGCGCCAGCAGCTTGTGGGCGCCGGAAGAGACCCAGTACTTC.

DNA for the CDR3: TGTGCCACCAGGGCGACAGGGGTCGCTTTTAATGCTAATAGCAATCAGCCCCAGCATTTT. This gives the protein CATRATGVAFNANSNQPQHF. The genes are TRBV15 and TRBJ1-5, with TRBD1 matching over 8 bases. This CDR3 comprises 20 residues. V was clipped by 6 bases and J by 0 bases; unmatched bases: 19. Per the germline V gene, CDR1 is LNHNV and CDR2 is YYDKDF (reference sequence).

This chain joins TRBV3-1 (or the pseudogene TRBV3-2) and TRBJ1-3; 8 nucleotides match TRBD1. The CDR3 is 15 residues long. V shed 2 bases, J shed 10 bases, and the junction held 10 bases outside the gene matches. Germline CDR1 and CDR2: LGHDT and YNNKEL (reference sequence). CDR3: CASSQRTGRELTIYF. CDR3 sequence (DNA): TGTGCCAGCAGCCAAAGGACAGGGAGGGAGTTGACCATATATTTT.

The gene calls are TRBV19 and TRBJ1-5; no clear D. Germline-derived CDR1 and CDR2 are LNHDA and SQIVND (reference sequence). This CDR3 is 16 amino acids long. The V end was cut by 7 bases, the J end by 2 bases, with 18 bases between. The CDR3 sequence: CASNLWREVGNQPQHF. In DNA, the CDR3 is TGTGCCAGTAATTTGTGGCGGGAAGTCGGCAATCAGCCCCAGCATTTT.

J is TRBJ2-1 and V is TRBV5-1; 7 bases match TRBD1. J gave up 8 bases and V 2 bases, and 10 bases lay outside the gene matches. The CDR3 loop spans 15 amino acids. Germline V CDR1 and CDR2: SGHRS, YFSETQ. CDR3: CASSFNRGVKHEQFF. Written as DNA, the CDR3 is TGCGCCAGCAGCTTCAACAGGGGCGTCAAGCATGAGCAGTTCTTC.

The gene calls are TRBV6-4 and TRBJ2-1, with TRBD2 matching 12 bases. Germline CDR1 MRHNA, CDR2 SNTAGT. V was pared by 4 bases and J by 5 bases, with 3 bases of the junction left unmatched. CDR3 length: 15 amino acids. CDR3 residues: CASSVLAGGNNEQFF. Written as DNA, the CDR3 is TGTGCCAGCAGTGTACTAGCGGGGGGTAACAATGAGCAGTTCTTC.

The V call is TRBV9, the J call TRBJ2-2; 7 nucleotides match TRBD1. Germline CDR1 is SGDLS and CDR2 is YYNGEE. The V segment lost 3 bases and the J segment 6 bases; nucleotides outside the gene matches: 5. The CDR3 contains 14 residues. The CDR3 region is CASSGQGLPGELFF. The CDR3 DNA is TGTGCCAGCAGCGGACAGGGTTTACCCGGGGAGCTGTTTTTT.

V and J are TRBV24-1 and TRBJ2-5; TRBD2 matches at 12 bases. The germline V gene encodes CDR1 KGHDR and CDR2 SFDVKD. This CDR3 is 16 amino acids long. V gave up 2 bases and J gave up 5 bases; unmatched junction bases: 5. In nucleotides, the CDR3 is TGTGCCACCAGTGATTCTAGCGGGGGGGCCGAGGAGACCCAGTACTTC. Protein sequence: CATSDSSGGAEETQYF.

The genes are TRBV12-1 and TRBJ1-3. TRBV12-1 has pseudogene status. The CDR3 is 18 amino acids. The CDR3 nucleotides are TGTGCCAGCAGCTTTGCTCTCTTGGTGAGGAACTCTGGAAACACCATATATTTT. This encodes CASSFALLVRNSGNTIYF.

This chain joins TRBV27 and TRBJ1-4; perhaps TRBD1 as D (6 bases). V lost 6 bases and J lost 6, with 20 bases in between. The CDR3 has 16 amino acids. Germline lookup yields CDR1 MNHEY and CDR2 SMNVEV (reference sequence). The CDR3 loop is CASSPRVGATDEKLFF. CDR3 coding DNA: TGTGCCAGCAGCCCTCGGGTGGGGGCAACGGATGAAAAACTGTTTTTT. Combining the CDR3 with reference TRBV27 and TRBJ1-4 gives the whole variable domain EAQVTQNPRYLITVTGKKLTVTCSQNMNHEYMSWYRQDPGLGLRQIYYSMNVEVTDKGDVPEGYKVSRKEKRNFPLILESPSPNQTSLYFCASSPRVGATDEKLFFGSGTQLSVL.

V gene TRBV4-3 combines with J gene TRBJ1-2; 11 nucleotides align to TRBD1. The CDR3 spans 15 residues. Trimming took 5 bases from V and 8 from J; bases not matched to a gene: 10. Germline CDR1 is LGHNA and CDR2 is YSLEER. In DNA form, the CDR3 reads TGCGCCAGCAGCACCGGGACAGGGGGGTCTGGCGGCTACACCTTC. This gives the protein CASSTGTGGSGGYTF.

This sequence joins TRBV4-1 and TRBJ2-1, with D tentatively TRBD1 (6 bases). CDR1 MGHRA and CDR2 YSYEKL come from the germline V gene. There are 17 residues in the CDR3. V lost 1 base and J 6 bases, leaving 19 bases between the germline ends. The CDR3 bases are TGCGCCAGCAGCCAAGGATTCGGCAGGGGAAGGGGCAATGAGCAGTTCTTC. Translated, it gives CASSQGFGRGRGNEQFF.

The V and J genes are TRBV6-2 or TRBV6-3 and TRBJ2-5; 8 bases agree with TRBD2. The CDR3 sequence is 13 residues long. CDR1 is MNHEY, CDR2 SVGEGT, per germline. With 6 bases clipped from V and 5 bases from J, the junction kept 5 bases outside the gene matches. CDR3 sequence (DNA): TGTGCCAGCAGCCTCCCTAGCGGGGAGACCCAGTACTTC. Encoded protein: CASSLPSGETQYF.

This clone occurred once. The chain carries TRBV30 and TRBJ2-1; D is possibly TRBD2 (5 bases). Trimming cost V 5 bases and J 6 bases, with 8 bases left between them. Per germline, CDR1 GTSNPN and CDR2 SVGIG (reference sequence). CDR3 size: 11 residues. The CDR3 DNA reads as TGTGCCTGGGAACTAGTCAATGAGCAGTTCTTC. This encodes CAWELVNEQFF.

V usage is TRBV5-1 and J usage is TRBJ2-7; 9 nucleotides match TRBD2. The junction had 10 bases not matched to a gene; V was cut back by 5 bases and J by 7 bases. Germline V CDR1 and CDR2: SGHRS, YFSETQ. The CDR3 sequence is 14 residues long. The CDR3 DNA reads TGCGCCAGCAGGGCGGGCGGGGGGGCGTTTGAGCAGTACTTC. It yields the protein CASRAGGGAFEQYF.

The chain joins TRBV5-6 to TRBJ1-6, with D possibly matching TRBD1 (6 bases). The CDR3 is made up of 16 amino acids. Germline loops: CDR1 SGHDT, CDR2 YYEEEE. V was shortened by 0 bases and J by 9 bases, with 16 bases between the two germline ends. CDR3 loop: CASSLATGPLASPLHF. CDR3 DNA sequence: TGTGCCAGCAGCTTGGCCACAGGGCCCTTGGCTTCACCCCTCCACTTT.

The count of this clone is one. The rearrangement joins TRBV6-2 or TRBV6-3 to TRBJ2-1, with 8 bases that match TRBD2. The CDR3 contains 19 residues. CDR1 is MNHEY and CDR2 is SVGEGT in the germline V gene. J lost 5 bases, V lost 4 bases, and 19 bases had no gene match. CDR3 region: CASSSSSGGLEVGDNEQFF. The DNA for the CDR3 is TGTGCCAGCAGTTCATCCAGCGGGGGTCTAGAGGTAGGGGACAATGAGCAGTTCTTC.

The rearrangement links TRBV7-8 to TRBJ2-6, with a tentative D call TRBD1 (6 bases). Trimming stripped 4 bases from V and 4 bases from J, with 8 bases between. CDR1 and CDR2 from the germline V gene are SGHVS and FQNEAQ. CDR3 length: 14 amino acids. CDR3 nucleotide sequence: TGTGCCAGCAGCTCCGGACAGGGGGCCAACGTCCTGACTTTC. Translation gives CASSSGQGANVLTF.